The clone carrying this TCR beta chain was picked up a small number of times. Its antigen is currently unknown. The data stem from a study of OX40 agonist ivuxolimab in advanced cancers. Study in general: Two patients with cutaneous melanoma and one with hepatocellular carcinoma, three in total, showed partial responses. Study findings and constraints: Antigens targeted by the expanded peripheral T cells were not determined. Clonal expansion from baseline to week 6 occurred in both CD4+ and CD8+ T cells. On average, CD8+ T cells had more expanded clones than CD4+.

The CDR3 is 12 amino acids. Trimming left V 7 bases short and J 3 bases short, with 12 bases between. Per germline, CDR1 GTSNPN and CDR2 SVGIG (reference sequence). The method was immunoSEQ multiplex PCR; TCRdb's version includes in-frame clones alone and lacks a portion of them. The sample includes around 65,000 clones, around 89% seen only once; the top ten take roughly a tenth. The chain uses TRBV30 and TRBJ1-2; D is possibly TRBD1 (6 bases). Material: CD4+ or CD8+ T cells sorted from blood, obtained in a trial of the OX40 agonist ivuxolimab. This clonotype was sampled from an adult with an advanced solid tumor such as melanoma, head and neck, liver or kidney cancer. The CDR3 sequence: CASARTDYGYTF. CDR3 in DNA: TGTGCCTCCGCGCGGACAGACTATGGCTACACCTTC.